These 25 T cell receptor beta chains share one sample of origin, sequenced in a study of T cell changes during pregnancy in multiple sclerosis. The protocol was immunoSEQ multiplex PCR, while the TCRdb copy is restricted to in-frame clones and leaves out a portion. The table has approximately 65,000 clones, around 97% seen once; the top ten hold roughly 2.4%. The source material was CD8+ T cells from peripheral blood mononuclear cells, sampled after pregnancy. Receptor source: a female donor with multiple sclerosis, enrolled in a pregnancy study.

The gene calls are TRBV25-1 and TRBJ1-1; tentatively, D is TRBD1 (6 bases). Between the trimmed V and J ends, which lost 6 bases and 7 bases, there was a span of 12 bases. CDR3 length: 12 amino acids. Per the germline V gene, CDR1 is MGHDK and CDR2 is SYGVNS. The CDR3 loop is CASSEQGDEAFF. The CDR3, as DNA: TGTGCCAGCAGCGAACAGGGTGATGAAGCTTTCTTT.

The chain carries TRBV19 and TRBJ2-1, with 9 bases that match TRBD2. The junction had 6 bases not matched to a gene; V was cut back by 6 bases and J by 3 bases. The CDR3 runs 15 residues. CDR1 and CDR2 (germline): LNHDA, SQIVND (reference sequence). The CDR3 DNA follows: TGTGCCAGTAGCCCGACTAGCGGCGGCTACAATGAGCAGTTCTTC. Translating it yields CASSPTSGGYNEQFF. The full variable domain, its missing parts supplied by reference TRBV19 and TRBJ2-1, is DGGITQSPKYLFRKEGQNVTLSCEQNLNHDAMYWYRQDPGQGLRLIYYSQIVNDFQKGDIAEGYSVSREKKESFPLTVTSAQKNPTAFYLCASSPTSGGYNEQFFGPGTRLTVL.

The chain links TRBV7-9 to TRBJ2-5, with 10 bases fitting TRBD2. The CDR3 loop spans 15 amino acids. The V segment lost 5 bases and the J segment 2 bases; nucleotides outside the gene matches: 5. Per the germline V gene, CDR1 is SEHNR and CDR2 is FQNEAQ (reference sequence). CDR3 sequence: CASSPRTSGQETQYF. The CDR3 coding sequence is TGTGCCAGCAGCCCGCGGACTAGCGGACAAGAGACCCAGTACTTC.

The chain couples TRBV5-1 to TRBJ2-5; no clear D gene. V was trimmed by 4 bases and J by 0 bases, leaving 4 bases between them. This CDR3 comprises 12 residues. Germline V gene data show CDR1 as SGHRS and CDR2 as YFSETQ. The CDR3 is CASSQYQETQYF. The CDR3 DNA reads TGCGCCAGCAGCCAGTACCAAGAGACCCAGTACTTC.

V gene TRBV6-1 combines with J gene TRBJ1-5; D gene unclear. V gave up 4 bases and J gave up 2 bases, with 9 bases separating them. Germline V CDR1 and CDR2: MNHNS, SASEGT. CDR3 length equals 14 residues. The CDR3 sequence: CASSVASGNQPQHF. CDR3 in DNA: TGTGCCAGCAGTGTAGCATCTGGCAATCAGCCCCAGCATTTT.

The rearrangement links TRBV28 to TRBJ2-4; 8 bases match TRBD2. The CDR3 consists of 15 residues. Germline values: CDR1 MDHEN, CDR2 SYDVKM. V was pared by 0 bases and J by 3 bases, with 1 base of the junction left unmatched. For the CDR3, the DNA is TGTGCCAGCAGTTTATGGCGGGAGGTCAAAAACATTCAGTACTTC. Residues: CASSLWREVKNIQYF.

The chain uses TRBV15 and TRBJ2-7; D ambiguous. The CDR3 extends over 16 amino acids. Germline CDR1 is LNHNV and CDR2 is YYDKDF (reference sequence). Between the trimmed V and J ends, which lost 0 bases and 0 bases, there was a span of 12 bases. The CDR3 here is CATSRDVPVSSYEQYF. In DNA, the CDR3 is TGTGCCACCAGCAGAGATGTCCCCGTGAGCTCCTACGAGCAGTACTTC. The full variable domain, its missing parts supplied by reference TRBV15 and TRBJ2-7, is DAMVIQNPRYQVTQFGKPVTLSCSQTLNHNVMYWYQQKSSQAPKLLFHYYDKDFNNEADTPDNFQSRRPNTSFCFLDIRSPGLGDTAMYLCATSRDVPVSSYEQYFGPGTRLTVT.

The chain combines TRBV6-6 with TRBJ2-7, with 7 bases aligning to TRBD2. Germline V CDR1 and CDR2: MNHNY, SVGAGI (reference sequence). This CDR3 comprises 16 residues. J was trimmed by 3 bases and V by 2 bases; bases with no gene match: 10. This CDR3 reads CASSYTGGGTVYEQYF. The CDR3 bases are TGTGCCAGCAGTTACACGGGGGGAGGCACCGTCTACGAGCAGTACTTC.

The V gene is TRBV5-6, the J gene TRBJ1-5; D gene uncertain. Trimming took off 0 bases at V and 15 bases at J, with 19 bases between the two ends. The CDR3 runs 14 residues. In germline, CDR1 is SGHDT, CDR2 YYEEEE. CDR3 region: CASSLAGEASGRHF. DNA of the CDR3: TGTGCCAGCAGCTTGGCTGGGGAGGCAAGTGGTAGGCATTTT.

The rearrangement uses TRBV19 and TRBJ2-7; possible D gene TRBD1, 5 bases. This CDR3 contains 12 residues. Trimming took 8 bases from V and 6 from J, leaving 14 bases between them. The germline V gene has CDR1 LNHDA and CDR2 SQIVND (reference sequence). DNA of the CDR3: TGTGCCAGTTCCCCCTGGGGCCGCGAGCAGTACTTC. Encoded protein: CASSPWGREQYF.

The chain couples TRBV28 to TRBJ1-3, with a possible D match to TRBD1 (5 bases). The CDR3 covers 15 residues. The V end was cut by 3 bases, the J end by 4 bases, with 13 bases between. The germline gives CDR1 MDHEN, CDR2 SYDVKM. In DNA, the CDR3 is TGTGCCAGCAGTTTTTTGGGGCGCCCCGGAAACACCATATATTTT. Its translation is CASSFLGRPGNTIYF. The full variable domain, rest sourced from reference TRBV28 and TRBJ1-3, is DVKVTQSSRYLVKRTGEKVFLECVQDMDHENMFWYRQDPGLGLRLIYFSYDVKMKEKGDIPEGYSVSREKKERFSLILESASTNQTSMYLCASSFLGRPGNTIYFGEGSWLTVV.

The V and J genes are TRBV11-2 and TRBJ2-7; D is ambiguous. Germline CDR1 and CDR2: SGHAT and FQNNGV. CDR3 length equals 11 residues. Trimming removed 1 base from V and 6 bases from J, with 4 bases in between. The CDR3 DNA is TGTGCCAGCAGCTTAGTGGCCGAGCAGTACTTC. Its protein is CASSLVAEQYF.

This chain uses TRBV11-2 with TRBJ1-2; D remains unclear. Trimming took off 5 bases at V and 6 bases at J, with 10 bases between the two ends. The CDR3 has 12 residues. CDR1 and CDR2 (germline): SGHAT, FQNNGV. The CDR3 region has the DNA TGTGCCAGCAGCCCGAGAGGCAATGGCTACACCTTC. It specifies CASSPRGNGYTF. Based on the CDR3 plus reference TRBV11-2 and TRBJ1-2, the full variable domain is EAGVAQSPRYKIIEKRQSVAFWCNPISGHATLYWYQQILGQGPKLLIQFQNNGVVDDSQLPKDRFSAERLKGVDSTLKIQPAKLEDSAVYLCASSPRGNGYTFGSGTRLTVV.

J is TRBJ1-3 and V is TRBV6-1; D perhaps matches TRBD1 (5 bases). From germline, CDR1 is MNHNS and CDR2 SASEGT. The CDR3 has 16 amino acids. V gave up 1 base and J gave up 1 base, with 11 bases separating them. CDR3 sequence (DNA): TGTGCCAGCAGTGAAGATAGGGGCCTTTCTGGAAACACCATATATTTT. Translation: CASSEDRGLSGNTIYF.

This sequence joins TRBV7-9 and TRBJ1-3; maybe TRBD1 (6 bases). The CDR3 has 15 amino acids. V lost 4 bases and J 4 bases, leaving 14 bases between the germline ends. CDR1 and CDR2 (germline): SEHNR, FQNEAQ (reference sequence). In DNA form, the CDR3 reads TGTGCCAGCAGCTCATCAGGGGTCGCCGGAAACACCATATATTTT. As protein: CASSSSGVAGNTIYF. Variable domain in full (rest from reference TRBV7-9 and TRBJ1-3): DTGVSQNPRHKITKRGQNVTFRCDPISEHNRLYWYRQTLGQGPEFLTYFQNEAQLEKSRLLSDRFSAERPKGSFSTLEIQRTEQGDSAMYLCASSSSGVAGNTIYFGEGSWLTVV.

The chain carries TRBV19 and TRBJ2-3, with TRBD2 matching 7 bases. Germline trimming cut 4 bases from V and 3 bases from J; bases unmatched to any gene: 25. Germline values: CDR1 LNHDA, CDR2 SQIVND (reference sequence). The CDR3 sequence is 21 residues long. CDR3 amino acids: CASSTRDSKDRDYERTDTQYF. As DNA, the CDR3 is TGTGCCAGTAGTACCCGAGACAGTAAGGACCGGGACTATGAAAGGACAGATACGCAGTATTTT. The full variable domain, rest sourced from reference TRBV19 and TRBJ2-3, is DGGITQSPKYLFRKEGQNVTLSCEQNLNHDAMYWYRQDPGQGLRLIYYSQIVNDFQKGDIAEGYSVSREKKESFPLTVTSAQKNPTAFYLCASSTRDSKDRDYERTDTQYFGPGTRLTVL.

The gene calls are TRBV7-9 and TRBJ1-2; TRBD1 might be the D (6 bases). In germline, CDR1 is SEHNR, CDR2 FQNEAQ (reference sequence). The V end lost 6 bases, the J end lost 1 base, and 15 bases lay between the germline ends. This CDR3 spans 15 amino acids. The DNA for the CDR3 is TGTGCCAGCAGGAGCCGGGACACCGTTAACTATGGCTACACCTTC. Translation: CASRSRDTVNYGYTF.

The J gene is TRBJ2-7, the V gene TRBV28; D is undetermined. The germline V gene has CDR1 MDHEN and CDR2 SYDVKM. V dropped 5 bases and J dropped 3 bases, with 23 bases sitting between them. CDR3 length: 17 amino acids. CDR3 nucleotide sequence: TGTGCCAGCAGTAGAGGTCGGCAGAGCTCTTTCCACTACGAGCAGTACTTC. Residues: CASSRGRQSSFHYEQYF.

The chain couples TRBV4-2 to TRBJ2-2; 8 nucleotides match TRBD2. CDR1 is LGHNA and CDR2 is YNFKEQ in the germline V gene. The CDR3 spans 16 residues. Unmatched junction bases numbered 9, after V lost 4 bases and J lost 5 bases. CDR3: CASSPRFQRETGELFF. The CDR3 bases are TGTGCCAGCAGCCCAAGATTTCAGCGGGAGACCGGGGAGCTGTTTTTT.

The J gene is TRBJ2-6, the V gene TRBV5-4, with a weak D call TRBD1 (5 bases). This CDR3 is 15 amino acids long. Trimming left V 2 bases short and J 2 bases short, with 8 bases between. Germline assignment: CDR1 SGHNT and CDR2 YYREEE (reference sequence). CDR3 DNA sequence: TGTGCCAGCAGCTTATTAGGGGCTGGGGCCAACGTCCTGACTTTC. Amino acid sequence: CASSLLGAGANVLTF.

The chain employs TRBV5-4 and TRBJ2-6, with D tentatively TRBD1 (5 bases). The CDR3 spans 15 residues. Germline V gives CDR1 SGHNT, CDR2 YYREEE (reference sequence). V was shortened by 4 bases and J by 4 bases, with 12 bases between the two germline ends. CDR3 loop: CASSQAGSGANVLTF. The CDR3 DNA is TGTGCCAGCAGCCAAGCAGGGTCCGGGGCCAACGTCCTGACTTTC. Full variable domain (remainder filled in from reference TRBV5-4 and TRBJ2-6): ETGVTQSPTHLIKTRGQQVTLRCSSQSGHNTVSWYQQALGQGPQFIFQYYREEENGRGNFPPRFSGLQFPNYSSELNVNALELDDSALYLCASSQAGSGANVLTFGAGSRLTVL.

The chain recombines TRBV7-9 with TRBJ2-1; D not resolved. The CDR3 sequence is 12 residues long. Germline assignment: CDR1 SEHNR and CDR2 FQNEAQ (reference sequence). Trimming stripped 1 base from V and 9 bases from J, with 7 bases between. CDR3 residues: CASSLVLVEQFF. For the CDR3, the DNA is TGTGCCAGCAGCTTAGTCTTAGTTGAGCAGTTCTTC.

The chain links TRBV13 to TRBJ2-7, with a tentative D call TRBD2 (6 bases). This CDR3 contains 14 residues. The V and J ends lost 7 bases and 2 bases respectively, with 15 bases between them. The germline V gene encodes CDR1 PRHDT and CDR2 FYEKMQ (reference sequence). This CDR3 is CASTPGSGAYEQYF. In DNA, the CDR3 is TGTGCCAGCACCCCCGGGTCGGGGGCCTACGAGCAGTACTTC.

The chain carries TRBV2 and TRBJ1-2; no reliable D call. This CDR3 has 16 residues. Germline V gene lookup returns CDR1 SNHLY and CDR2 FYNNEI. Between the trimmed V and J ends, which lost 1 base and 4 bases, there was a span of 16 bases. For the CDR3, the DNA is TGTGCCAGCAGTGAAGGGTCCGGTTTCGAGGGCTATGGCTACACCTTC. Translated: CASSEGSGFEGYGYTF.

This rearrangement joins TRBV29-1 to TRBJ2-2; TRBD2 matches at 9 bases. CDR1 is SQVTM and CDR2 is ANQGSEA in the germline V gene. Unmatched junction bases numbered 2, after V lost 2 bases and J lost 4 bases. CDR3 size: 14 residues. The CDR3 bases are TGCAGCGTTGAACCTAGCGGGATCACCGGGGAGCTGTTTTTT. Amino acid sequence: CSVEPSGITGELFF.